This TCR beta chain was documented in a study of cytomegalovirus exposure and HLA in healthy donors. Study-wide findings and caveats: In an earlier analysis, productive rearrangement rates for most beta V segments clustered near 87% or 30%. Later analysis suggested links between common viral pathogens and several top significant clusters. Across donors, sequencing depth was assumed by presence/absence analyses to be roughly uniform. As a later analysis showed, a missense DCLRE1C variant was linked to trimming of TCR beta V- and J-genes.

This clone was seen just once. As yet, its antigen is unknown. The PCR contained 60 Vbeta and 13 Jbeta primers. The protocol was immunoSEQ multiplex PCR, while the TCRdb copy is restricted to in-frame clones and leaves out a portion. The sample carries over 150,000 clones, around 83% recorded once. The CDR3 runs 15 residues. The ends lost 3 bases at V and 4 bases at J; junction bases unmatched: 5. Germline V gives CDR1 MDHEN, CDR2 SYDVKM. The chain has TRBV28 and TRBJ1-5, with 8 bases aligning to TRBD1. This receptor was identified in a girl aged 2 to 9 in good health and CMV-seropositive. Source material: PBMCs. The CDR3 nucleotides are TGTGCCAGCAGTTTCCCGGGACAGGTTAATCAGCCCCAGCATTTT. Its translation is CASSFPGQVNQPQHF. The variable domain in full, completed from reference TRBV28 and TRBJ1-5, reads DVKVTQSSRYLVKRTGEKVFLECVQDMDHENMFWYRQDPGLGLRLIYFSYDVKMKEKGDIPEGYSVSREKKERFSLILESASTNQTSMYLCASSFPGQVNQPQHFGDGTRLSIL.